Included here is one TCR beta chain sequence, with context. PCR was performed using 60 Vbeta and 13 Jbeta primers. Measured with immunoSEQ multiplex PCR; TCRdb has only the in-frame clones, and not every one. In all, the sample yields around 160,000 clones. The data belong to a study of cytomegalovirus exposure and HLA in healthy donors. The CDR3 has 14 amino acids. Looked up from germline, CDR1 is SGHKS and CDR2 is YYEKEE (reference sequence). Trimming removed 1 base at V and 2 bases at J, with 10 bases between. The V and J genes are TRBV5-5 and TRBJ2-7; tentatively, D is TRBD2 (6 bases). The sample was PBMCs. This receptor was obtained from a woman between 45 and 60 years old in good health and CMV-seronegative. In nucleotides, the CDR3 is TGTGCCAGCAGCTTGACTGGCGGGGCCTACGAGCAGTACTTC. Its protein is CASSLTGGAYEQYF.